Listed here is a single TCR beta chain. The clone's antigen remains unknown. There are no base qualities to consult, and no much larger clone falls within one base. Participants in the prospective study were enrolled through a virtual design, were aged roughly 18 to 100 years, and lived in about 25 United States geographic areas. In the prospective study, cohorts were assigned on the basis of participant-reported clinical history obtained from a screening survey and a study questionnaire. Recovered participants in ImmuneRACE Cohort 3 were defined as having two consecutive negative NP/OP PCR tests, clearance from a healthcare professional, or resolution of symptoms. In the prospective study, mobile phlebotomists collected whole blood, serum and a nasopharyngeal or oropharyngeal swab from each participant. Additional blood draws and questionnaires over an approximately two-month period could optionally be provided by prospective study participants. Blood samples from the prospective study were shipped frozen or at room temperature prior to DNA extraction.

The sample is drawn from a study of blood T cell repertoires in COVID-19 (TCRdb year 2020). Notes on the research overall: Samples from collaborators originated in the United States, Italy and Spain and spanned both the acute and convalescent phases of COVID-19. The prospective study material was composed of cDNA or gDNA derived from T cells, B-cell-depleted T cells, or PBMCs. The dataset comprised deeply sampled blood TCRbeta repertoires from subjects exposed to, actively infected with, or recovered from COVID-19. The repertoires were released in a freely available public database meant as a resource for research on the immune response to SARS-CoV-2. The samples were drawn from two sources: the first 160 participants of the ongoing ImmuneRACE study, and 950 to 1,500 subjects contributed by 6 global collaborators. Nearly every sample came with metadata listing a de-identified subject ID, COVID-19 status, age in years and sex. Where HLA class I and class II types were available, the types were taken from metadata supplied by the sample provider, not from assay-based typing.

TCRbeta CDR3 regions were amplified from genomic DNA by means of the immunoSEQ Assay, a bias-controlled multiplex PCR. On the authors' methods: The number of nucleated cells in each sample was estimated from the amplification of reference gene primers within the assay. Sequence reads were collapsed and filtered to measure the absolute abundance of every unique TCRbeta CDR3 rearrangement. For each sample, productive Simpson clonality was calculated as the square root of Simpson's diversity index over productive rearrangements. TCRdb retrieved this table from immuneACCESS and kept in-frame rearrangements only. Not all clones are present; in checked studies, unresolved V genes account for under half, and no reason is known for the remainder. V and J calls and clone size are copied from that table; D and trimming were computed from the DNA. The sample table records 300,000 or so clones; more than 85% of these occur just once. The ten largest account for over 0.8% of the sample.

Its CDR3 holds 13 amino acids, cysteine through phenylalanine. Solely the CDR3 DNA is kept, with 39 bases framed from the first base. V and J are truncated by 6 bases and 4 bases respectively, leaving an intervening sequence of 10 bases. For CDR1 and CDR2, the germline V gene lists SGHTA and FQGNSA. Paper-wide results and their limitations: How much clinical and demographic metadata was included differed by source and by participant, and the metadata was provided uncurated.

The origin of this receptor is a woman between 25 and 40 years old who had recovered from COVID-19. What was sequenced was PBMCs or T cells enriched from blood (not recorded which). The rearrangement joined TRBV7-2 to TRBJ1-5; the D gene remains uncertain. The DNA reads as follows: TGTGCCAGCAGTTCCCTCCCTAATCAGCCCCAGCATTTT. The translation is CASSSLPNQPQHF.